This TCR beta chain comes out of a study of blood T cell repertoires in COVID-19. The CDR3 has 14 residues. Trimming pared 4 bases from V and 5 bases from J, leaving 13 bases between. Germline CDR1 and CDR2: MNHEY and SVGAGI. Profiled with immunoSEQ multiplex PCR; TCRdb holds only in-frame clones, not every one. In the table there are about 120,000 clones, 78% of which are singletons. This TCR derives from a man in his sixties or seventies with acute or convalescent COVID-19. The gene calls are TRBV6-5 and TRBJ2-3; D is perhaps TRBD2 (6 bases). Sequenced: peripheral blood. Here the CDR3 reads CASSFARGGDTQYF. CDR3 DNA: TGTGCCAGCAGTTTCGCCCGGGGAGGAGATACGCAGTATTTT.